This entry concerns a single T cell receptor beta chain. The target of this receptor is not known. No qualities accompany the bases; no much larger clone lies one base away. The CDR3 has 14 amino acids, counting the end cysteine and phenylalanine. The read is trimmed to its CDR3 DNA, 42 bases read in frame from base 1. Trimming takes 0 bases from V and 7 bases from J, and the germline ends sit 10 bases apart. Per the germline V gene, SNHLY is the CDR1 and FYNNEI is the CDR2. The sample's treatment or condition, from its label and the paper: about 20 received Ad26.COV2.S at low or high dose, single or two shots; roughly five received placebo; per-sample allocation not given. Repertoires of vaccine and placebo recipients were sequenced from samples collected on day 63 after the first injection. In Cohort 1b, fewer than 30 adults aged 18-55 years were enrolled at a single site in Boston, USA, between 29 July and 7 August 2020. As a vaccine, Ad26.COV2.S was a replication-incompetent adenovirus type 26 vector that expressed a prefusion-stabilized SARS-CoV-2 spike protein derived from the original Wuhan strain.

TCRbeta CDR3 regions were sequenced with the immunoSEQ Assay. After extraction, genomic DNA underwent amplification by bias-controlled multiplex PCR, followed by high-throughput sequencing. As for the original processing: Collapsing and filtering of sequences were performed to quantify the absolute abundance of each unique TCRbeta CDR3 region. T cell fraction was estimated by normalizing TCRbeta template counts to usable DNA, which was measured by amplifying reference genes present in all nucleated cells. Repertoire TCRs were annotated as SARS-CoV-2-specific by exact matching of V gene, CDR3 amino acid sequence and J gene to a known reactive TCR set. The reference SARS-CoV-2 TCR set was obtained from MIRA and was filtered for enrichment in COVID-19-positive ImmuneCODE repertoires, whereby public or cross-reactive TCRs were removed. Using the MIRA antigens, annotated TCRs were further analysed by specific ORF or by position within an ORF. Depth was the summed frequency of annotated unique rearrangements, while breadth was defined as annotated unique rearrangements over total unique productive rearrangements. Group comparisons of TCR breadth used two-sided Wilcoxon rank-sum tests. TCRdb stores this immuneACCESS table with in-frame sequences only. Part of the clones is absent; in the studies checked, under half of the shortfall reflects unresolved V genes, and no reason is known for the rest. For V, J and clone size, that table is used; D and trimming come from the DNA. In this sample the table shows 300,000 to 350,000 clones, 80% to 90% of which occur a single time. The top ten hold 9.5% to 12% of the sample.

The entry originates in a study of Ad26.COV2.S vaccination and SARS-CoV-2 variants (TCRdb year 2021). For context, the study as a whole: Vaccine-arm donors were drawn from COV1001, a multicentre, randomized, double-blind, placebo-controlled phase I-IIa trial of Ad26.COV2.S in healthy adults. Ad26.COV2.S was given intramuscularly at 5x10^10 or 1x10^11 viral particles, as a single shot or as two shots 56 days apart. Sequencing of the TCRbeta repertoire served to evaluate the specificity and breadth of SARS-CoV-2-reactive T cell receptors following Ad26.COV2.S vaccination. The TCR-sequenced set comprised around 30 samples: about 19 Ad26.COV2.S vaccine recipients, 5 placebo recipients and 8 SARS-CoV-2 convalescent individuals. Trial participants were randomized into five groups of five, in which low-dose or high-dose Ad26.COV2.S was given once or twice, or placebo was given on both occasions. Investigators did not know the trial group allocation while performing experiments and assessing outcomes.

Broad study findings and their caveats: The study lacked the statistical power to compare responses across vaccine doses or regimens. After vaccination, spike-specific CD8+ and CD4+ T cell responses were reported to show substantial breadth. Comparable non-spike TCR breadth was observed between vaccine and placebo recipients, consistent with only spike being contained in the vaccine. Spike-specific TCR breadth was higher in Ad26.COV2.S recipients than in placebo recipients (P = 0.0014). It was noted by the authors that total T cell responses may have been underestimated by the TCR breadth and depth analyses.

Sequencing was performed on peripheral blood, taken in a trial of Ad26.COV2.S vaccine versus placebo. The chain is assembled from TRBV2 and TRBJ2-1; the D segment cannot be called with confidence. This clonotype was sampled from a person between 18 and 59 years old who received the Ad26.COV2.S COVID-19 vaccine or a placebo. The sequence in DNA is TGTGCCAGCAGTGAAGCGCGGTTTTGGAATGAGCAGTTCTTC. Translated, this is CASSEARFWNEQFF.